Presented here are 14 T cell receptor beta chains from one specimen sequenced in a study of shared clonotypes between healthy human individuals. Assay: immunoSEQ multiplex PCR; the TCRdb copy retains only in-frame clones and omits some. The sample shows 2.5 million or so clones, over 85% of them seen only once. Sequencing was done on a sample of naive CD4+ T cells sorted from blood. Subset noted: CD45RA+ positively selected. These receptors were collected from a man aged 18-30 years in good health.

This clone is a singleton in its sample. The chain employs TRBV7-3 and TRBJ2-3; possibly TRBD2 for D (5 bases). Germline CDR1 reads SGHTA; CDR2 reads FQGTGA. V was trimmed by 1 base and J by 1 base, leaving 9 bases between them. This CDR3 is built from 15 residues. The CDR3 coding sequence is TGTGCCAGCAGCTTAAGGAGAGCGGGCACAGATACGCAGTATTTT. Amino acid sequence: CASSLRRAGTDTQYF.

This rearrangement joins TRBV2 to TRBJ1-1, with a possible D match to TRBD1 (5 bases). The CDR3 has 13 residues. Germline V CDR1 and CDR2: SNHLY, FYNNEI. V dropped 8 bases and J dropped 5 bases, with 15 bases sitting between them. In DNA, the CDR3 is TGTGCCAGCGGGTGGGGGGAACGGACTGAAGCTTTCTTT. This gives the protein CASGWGERTEAFF.

Only one count was recorded for this clone. The CDR3 nucleotides are TGTGCCAGCAGCTTAGTAGGGGGCCAGGCAGATACGCAGTATTTT. This sequence encodes CASSLVGGQADTQYF. The chain joins TRBV7-9 to TRBJ2-3, with 7 nucleotides matching TRBD1. The CDR3 length is 15 residues. V shed 1 base, J shed 4 bases, and the junction held 5 bases outside the gene matches. From germline, CDR1 is SEHNR and CDR2 FQNEAQ (reference sequence). Full variable domain (outside the CDR3, taken from reference TRBV7-9 and TRBJ2-3): DTGVSQNPRHKITKRGQNVTFRCDPISEHNRLYWYRQTLGQGPEFLTYFQNEAQLEKSRLLSDRFSAERPKGSFSTLEIQRTEQGDSAMYLCASSLVGGQADTQYFGPGTRLTVL.

The V and J genes are TRBV10-3 and TRBJ1-1; D uncertain. The CDR3 runs 14 residues. CDR1 and CDR2 (germline): ENHRY, SYGVKD. The V gene lost 3 bases and the J gene lost 0 bases, with 8 bases spanning the gap. CDR3 loop: CAISERSLNTEAFF. The CDR3 bases are TGTGCCATCAGTGAAAGGTCCTTGAACACTGAAGCTTTCTTT.

In regard to this clone: Other DNA variants within this sample encode the same CDR3. The chain employs TRBV10-2 and TRBJ2-7; TRBD1 agrees at 9 bases. The trim removed 3 bases at V and 6 bases at J, leaving 6 bases unmatched. There are 14 residues in the CDR3. The germline V gene has CDR1 WSHSY and CDR2 SAAADI. The CDR3 region is CASSEQGAVSEQYF. DNA of the CDR3: TGCGCCAGCAGTGAACAGGGGGCGGTATCCGAGCAGTACTTC.

The V call is TRBV29-1, the J call TRBJ1-2; D gene unclear. Germline V lookup: CDR1 SQVTM, CDR2 ANQGSEA. The CDR3 is made up of 12 amino acids. V was trimmed by 3 bases and J by 2 bases, leaving 7 bases between them. The CDR3 DNA reads as TGCAGCGTTGATGCGACCAACTATGGCTACACCTTC. This translates into CSVDATNYGYTF.

V gene TRBV7-3 combines with J gene TRBJ2-3, with TRBD2 matching 9 bases. Germline CDR1 and CDR2: SGHTA and FQGTGA. V gave up 5 bases and J gave up 4 bases; unmatched junction bases: 4. The CDR3 covers 14 residues. The CDR3: CASSRAGGPDTQYF. The CDR3 DNA reads as TGTGCCAGCAGCCGAGCGGGGGGCCCAGATACGCAGTATTTT. The variable domain in full, with the rest retrieved from reference TRBV7-3 and TRBJ2-3, is GAGVSQTPSNKVTEKGKYVELRCDPISGHTALYWYRQSLGQGPEFLIYFQGTGAADDSGLPNDRFFAVRPEGSVSTLKIQRTERGDSAVYLCASSRAGGPDTQYFGPGTRLTVL.

The chain uses TRBV19 and TRBJ2-1, with 10 bases fitting TRBD2. The CDR3 loop spans 15 amino acids. Looked up from germline, CDR1 is LNHDA and CDR2 is SQIVND (reference sequence). Trimming cost V 3 bases and J 8 bases; bases outside gene matches: 7. The DNA for the CDR3 is TGTGCCAGTAGTATCCTAGCGGGAGCTTCGGATGAGCAGTTCTTC. This gives the protein CASSILAGASDEQFF.

The chain employs TRBV7-2 and TRBJ2-2; D is unresolved. The CDR3 spans 15 residues. Per the germline V gene, CDR1 is SGHTA and CDR2 is FQGNSA. V gave up 1 base and J gave up 0 bases, with 6 bases separating them. The CDR3 DNA reads TGTGCCAGCAGCTTAGTTGCGTCGAACACCGGGGAGCTGTTTTTT. Amino acid sequence: CASSLVASNTGELFF.

The J gene is TRBJ2-1, the V gene TRBV7-9; 11 nucleotides align to TRBD1. Germline-derived CDR1 and CDR2 are SEHNR and FQNEAQ (reference sequence). V trimming: 3 bases; J trimming: 7 bases; junction bases outside the gene matches: 2. This CDR3 is 14 amino acids long. CDR3 in amino acids: CASSLGQGENEQFF. Here the CDR3 DNA reads TGTGCCAGCAGCTTGGGACAGGGGGAAAATGAGCAGTTCTTC. Supplemented by reference TRBV7-9 and TRBJ2-1, the full variable domain reads DTGVSQNPRHKITKRGQNVTFRCDPISEHNRLYWYRQTLGQGPEFLTYFQNEAQLEKSRLLSDRFSAERPKGSFSTLEIQRTEQGDSAMYLCASSLGQGENEQFFGPGTRLTVL.

The V gene is TRBV28, the J gene TRBJ2-7; D is tentatively TRBD1 or TRBD2 (5 bases each). V was shortened by 8 bases and J by 7 bases, with 15 bases between the two germline ends. Looked up from germline, CDR1 is MDHEN and CDR2 is SYDVKM. CDR3 size: 12 residues. As DNA, the CDR3 is TGTGCCAGCGCCTTAAACTGGGGGGAGCAGTACTTC. Encoded protein: CASALNWGEQYF. Based on the CDR3 plus reference TRBV28 and TRBJ2-7, the full variable domain is DVKVTQSSRYLVKRTGEKVFLECVQDMDHENMFWYRQDPGLGLRLIYFSYDVKMKEKGDIPEGYSVSREKKERFSLILESASTNQTSMYLCASALNWGEQYFGPGTRLTVT.

The chain joins TRBV10-3 to TRBJ2-7, with 10 nucleotides matching TRBD1. The germline gives CDR1 ENHRY, CDR2 SYGVKD. CDR3 length: 14 residues. With V trimmed by 6 bases and J by 6 bases, 8 bases remained unmatched. This CDR3 is CAIRPDRGRGEQYF. In DNA form, the CDR3 reads TGTGCCATCAGGCCCGACAGGGGGCGCGGCGAGCAGTACTTC.

With respect to this clone: The same CDR3 is also encoded by other DNA sequences in this sample. The chain couples TRBV15 to TRBJ1-4; unclear D gene. CDR3 length equals 12 residues. Germline values: CDR1 LNHNV, CDR2 YYDKDF (reference sequence). Between the trimmed V and J ends, which lost 1 base and 8 bases, there was a span of 5 bases. The CDR3 bases are TGTGCCACCAGCAGAGTTGGCGAAAAACTGTTTTTT. This encodes CATSRVGEKLFF.

The CDR3 here is CASSPPTGGPTSNQPQHF. As DNA, the CDR3 is TGTGCCAGCTCACCACCTACAGGGGGCCCTACTAGCAATCAGCCCCAGCATTTT. The chain is built from TRBV18 and TRBJ1-5, with 9 bases that match TRBD1. Germline CDR1 reads KGHSH; CDR2 reads LQKENI. The J segment lost 0 bases and the V segment lost 0 bases, leaving 6 bases of the junction unmatched. The CDR3 loop spans 18 amino acids.